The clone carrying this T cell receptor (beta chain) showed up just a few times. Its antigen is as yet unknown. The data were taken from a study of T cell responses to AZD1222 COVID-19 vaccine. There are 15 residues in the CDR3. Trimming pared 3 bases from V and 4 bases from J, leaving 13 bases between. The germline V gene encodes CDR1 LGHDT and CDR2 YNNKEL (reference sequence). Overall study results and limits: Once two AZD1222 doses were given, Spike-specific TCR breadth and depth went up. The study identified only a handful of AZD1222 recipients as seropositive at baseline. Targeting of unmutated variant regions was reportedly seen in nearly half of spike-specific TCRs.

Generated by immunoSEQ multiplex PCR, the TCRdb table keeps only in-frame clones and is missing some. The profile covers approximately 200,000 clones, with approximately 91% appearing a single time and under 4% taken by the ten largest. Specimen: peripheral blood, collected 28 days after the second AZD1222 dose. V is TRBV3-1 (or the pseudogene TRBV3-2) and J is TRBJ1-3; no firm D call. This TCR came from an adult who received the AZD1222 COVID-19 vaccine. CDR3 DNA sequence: TGTGCCAGCAGCCAGACGAACTCGGCGGGAAACACCATATATTTT. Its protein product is CASSQTNSAGNTIYF.